This entry lists 9 T cell receptor beta chains sequenced from one sample in a study of OX40 agonist ivuxolimab in advanced cancers. Produced via immunoSEQ multiplex PCR; TCRdb's table is partial and in-frame only. Here the sample spans approximately 25,000 clones, 80% to 90% being singletons. The sample here was CD4+ or CD8+ T cells sorted from blood, taken in a trial of the OX40 agonist ivuxolimab. The receptors come from an adult with an advanced solid tumor such as melanoma, head and neck, liver or kidney cancer.

This clone turned up a few times. This chain uses TRBV19 with TRBJ2-7, with 7 bases identical to TRBD1. Losses at the gene ends were 4 bases for V and 3 bases for J; bases not matched to a gene: 9. CDR3 length equals 15 residues. The germline CDR1 and CDR2 sequences are LNHDA and SQIVND (reference sequence). In DNA, the CDR3 is TGTGCCAGTAGTACAGGCCCTACAGGGGTCTACGAGCAGTACTTC. Amino acids: CASSTGPTGVYEQYF.

This chain connects TRBV6-6 to TRBJ2-7; D not resolved. Trimming removed 8 bases at V and 6 bases at J, with 17 bases between. The CDR3 extends over 13 amino acids. The V gene's germline CDR1 is MNHNY and CDR2 SVGAGI (reference sequence). The CDR3 loop is CASSNAPLFEQYF. The CDR3 bases are TGTGCCAGCTCAAACGCACCCCTCTTCGAGCAGTACTTC.

This chain joins TRBV29-1 and TRBJ2-5; the match to TRBD2 covers 8 bases. Germline CDR1 reads SQVTM; CDR2 reads ANQGSEA. Trimming cost V 4 bases and J 3 bases; bases outside gene matches: 7. CDR3 size: 14 residues. This CDR3 reads CSVGVPGGEETQYF. DNA of the CDR3: TGCAGCGTTGGCGTTCCGGGGGGGGAAGAGACCCAGTACTTC.

The chain couples TRBV7-8 to TRBJ2-5, with D possibly TRBD2 on 5 matching bases. The CDR3 length is 15 residues. V shed 1 base and J shed 2 bases, with 11 bases lying between them. Germline lookup yields CDR1 SGHVS and CDR2 FQNEAQ. The CDR3 loop is CASSLGGRIQETQYF. CDR3 bases: TGTGCCAGCAGCTTAGGAGGGCGGATACAAGAGACCCAGTACTTC.

The rearrangement links TRBV19 to TRBJ2-3; 15 bases map to TRBD2. J gave up 4 bases and V 6 bases, and 2 bases lay outside the gene matches. Germline loops: CDR1 LNHDA, CDR2 SQIVND (reference sequence). The CDR3 consists of 15 residues. CDR3 sequence reads: CASSGLAGGSDTQYF. CDR3 nucleotide sequence: TGTGCCAGTAGCGGACTAGCGGGGGGGTCAGATACGCAGTATTTT. The full variable domain, in which reference TRBV19 and TRBJ2-3 provide the parts outside the CDR3, is DGGITQSPKYLFRKEGQNVTLSCEQNLNHDAMYWYRQDPGQGLRLIYYSQIVNDFQKGDIAEGYSVSREKKESFPLTVTSAQKNPTAFYLCASSGLAGGSDTQYFGPGTRLTVL.

The chain couples TRBV12-5 to TRBJ1-2, with TRBD1 matching over 8 bases. The junction had 8 bases not matched to a gene; V was cut back by 4 bases and J by 1 base. Per the germline V gene, CDR1 is LGHNT and CDR2 is FRNRAP. The CDR3 is 16 residues long. CDR3 in amino acids: CASGSDQGAVNYGYTF. DNA for the CDR3: TGTGCTAGTGGTTCTGACCAGGGGGCTGTTAACTATGGCTACACCTTC.

In its sample, this clone was seen a few times. The rearrangement joins TRBV11-2 to TRBJ1-2; 8 bases are a match to TRBD1. J was trimmed by 8 bases and V by 3 bases; bases with no gene match: 5. The germline V gene has CDR1 SGHAT and CDR2 FQNNGV. The CDR3 is 13 residues long. In DNA form, the CDR3 reads TGTGCCAGCAGCTTGACAGGGGTACGAGGCTACACCTTC. It yields the protein CASSLTGVRGYTF. Drawing the rest from reference TRBV11-2 and TRBJ1-2, the complete variable domain is EAGVAQSPRYKIIEKRQSVAFWCNPISGHATLYWYQQILGQGPKLLIQFQNNGVVDDSQLPKDRFSAERLKGVDSTLKIQPAKLEDSAVYLCASSLTGVRGYTFGSGTRLTVV.

V is TRBV27 and J is TRBJ1-1; 8 bases are shared with TRBD1. Germline CDR1 and CDR2: MNHEY and SMNVEV (reference sequence). With V trimmed by 4 bases and J by 5 bases, 6 bases remained unmatched. This CDR3 has 14 residues. The CDR3 coding sequence is TGTGCCAGCAGTTCCACAGGGGGGTGGACTGAAGCTTTCTTT. Protein product: CASSSTGGWTEAFF.

The J gene is TRBJ1-2, the V gene TRBV7-7; 7 positions agree with TRBD1. V shed 5 bases and J 4 bases; nucleotides not matched to a gene: 7. Germline V gives CDR1 SSHAT, CDR2 FNYEAQ (reference sequence). The CDR3 extends over 14 amino acids. CDR3 loop: CASSEGGSIYGYTF. The CDR3 DNA reads as TGTGCCAGCAGCGAAGGGGGCTCAATCTATGGCTACACCTTC.